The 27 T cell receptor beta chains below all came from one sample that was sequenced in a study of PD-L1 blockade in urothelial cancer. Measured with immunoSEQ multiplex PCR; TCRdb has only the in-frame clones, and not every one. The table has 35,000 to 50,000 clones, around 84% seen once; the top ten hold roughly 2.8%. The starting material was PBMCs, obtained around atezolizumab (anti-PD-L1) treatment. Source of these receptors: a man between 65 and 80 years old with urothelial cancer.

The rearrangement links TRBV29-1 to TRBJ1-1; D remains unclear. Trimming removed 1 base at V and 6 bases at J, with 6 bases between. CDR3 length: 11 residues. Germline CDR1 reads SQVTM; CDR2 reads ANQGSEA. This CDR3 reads CSVEAAAEAFF. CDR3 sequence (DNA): TGCAGCGTTGAAGCGGCGGCTGAAGCTTTCTTT.

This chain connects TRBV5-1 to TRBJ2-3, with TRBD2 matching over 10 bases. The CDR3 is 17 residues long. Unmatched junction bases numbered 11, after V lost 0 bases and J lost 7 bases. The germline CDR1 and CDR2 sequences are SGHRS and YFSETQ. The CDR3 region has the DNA TGCGCCAGCAGCTTGGCCATGTCTAGCGGGAGTCTAAATACGCAGTATTTT. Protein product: CASSLAMSSGSLNTQYF. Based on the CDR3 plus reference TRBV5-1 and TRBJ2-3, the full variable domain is KAGVTQTPRYLIKTRGQQVTLSCSPISGHRSVSWYQQTPGQGLQFLFEYFSETQRNKGNFPGRFSGRQFSNSRSEMNVSTLELGDSALYLCASSLAMSSGSLNTQYFGPGTRLTVL.

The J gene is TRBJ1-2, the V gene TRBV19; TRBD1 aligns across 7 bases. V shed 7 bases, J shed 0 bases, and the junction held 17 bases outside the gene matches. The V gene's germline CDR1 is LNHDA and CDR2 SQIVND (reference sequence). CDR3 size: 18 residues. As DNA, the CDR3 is TGTGCCAGTATCGCCCAGGGGGGAAGCCCCCCAGCTAACTATGGCTACACCTTC. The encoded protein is CASIAQGGSPPANYGYTF.

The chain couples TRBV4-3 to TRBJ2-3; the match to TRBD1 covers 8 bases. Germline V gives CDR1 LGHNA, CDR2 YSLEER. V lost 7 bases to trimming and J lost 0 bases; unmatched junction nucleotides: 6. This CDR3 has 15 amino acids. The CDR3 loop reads CASKTGVRSTDTQYF. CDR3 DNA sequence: TGCGCCAGCAAGACAGGGGTGCGGAGCACAGATACGCAGTATTTT.

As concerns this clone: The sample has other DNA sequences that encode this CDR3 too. This chain's CDR3 is CASSGGLASYNEQFF. CDR3 coding DNA: TGTGCCAGCAGCGGCGGACTAGCTTCCTACAATGAGCAGTTCTTC. The chain recombines TRBV9 with TRBJ2-1; 8 bases map to TRBD2. The CDR3 extends over 15 amino acids. Germline CDR1 reads SGDLS; CDR2 reads YYNGEE. The V and J ends lost 3 bases and 1 base, in that order; junction bases with no gene match: 3.

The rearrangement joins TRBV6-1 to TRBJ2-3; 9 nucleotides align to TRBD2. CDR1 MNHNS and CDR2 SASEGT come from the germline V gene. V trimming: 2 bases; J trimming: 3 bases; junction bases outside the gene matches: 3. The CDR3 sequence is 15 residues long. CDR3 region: CASSEFSGRTDTQYF. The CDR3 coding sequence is TGTGCCAGCAGTGAATTTAGCGGGAGAACAGATACGCAGTATTTT.

Here the CDR3 reads CASRTGTSNTGELFF. The CDR3 nucleotides are TGTGCCAGCAGAACCGGGACTTCCAACACCGGGGAGCTGTTTTTT. This chain uses TRBV27 with TRBJ2-2; a possible D gene is TRBD2 (6 bases). The CDR3 has 15 amino acids. Looked up from germline, CDR1 is MNHEY and CDR2 is SMNVEV (reference sequence). The V gene lost 6 bases and the J gene lost 2 bases, with 13 bases spanning the gap.

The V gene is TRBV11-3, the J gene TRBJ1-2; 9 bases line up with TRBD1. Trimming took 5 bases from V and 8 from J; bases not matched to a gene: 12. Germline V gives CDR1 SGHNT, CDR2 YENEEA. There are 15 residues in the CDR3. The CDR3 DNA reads TGTGCCAGCAGCGCAACGCCGGGACAGGGCAAGGGCTACACCTTC. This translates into CASSATPGQGKGYTF.

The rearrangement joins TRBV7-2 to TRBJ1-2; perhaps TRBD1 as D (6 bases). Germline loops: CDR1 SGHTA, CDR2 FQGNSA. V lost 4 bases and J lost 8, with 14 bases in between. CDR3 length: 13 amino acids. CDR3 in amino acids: CASSWSQGTGYTF. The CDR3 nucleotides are TGTGCCAGCAGCTGGTCACAGGGCACGGGCTACACCTTC.

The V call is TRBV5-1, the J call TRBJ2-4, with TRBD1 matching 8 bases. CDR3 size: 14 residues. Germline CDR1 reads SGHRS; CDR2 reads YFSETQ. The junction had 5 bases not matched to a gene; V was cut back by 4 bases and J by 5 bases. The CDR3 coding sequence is TGCGCCAGCAGCGCGGACAGGGCGGAAAACATTCAGTACTTC. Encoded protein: CASSADRAENIQYF.

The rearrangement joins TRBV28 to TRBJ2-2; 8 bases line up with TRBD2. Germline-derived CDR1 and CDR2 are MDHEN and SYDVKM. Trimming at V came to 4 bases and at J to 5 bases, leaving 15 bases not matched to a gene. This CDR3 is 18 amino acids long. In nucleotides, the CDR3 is TGTGCCAGCAGTTCCCCCTTGAGCGGGAGAACCTATACCGGGGAGCTGTTTTTT. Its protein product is CASSSPLSGRTYTGELFF.

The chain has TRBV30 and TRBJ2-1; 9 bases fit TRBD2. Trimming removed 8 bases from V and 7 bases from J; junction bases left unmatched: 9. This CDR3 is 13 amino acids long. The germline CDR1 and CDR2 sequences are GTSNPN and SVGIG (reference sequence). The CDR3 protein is CAQAAGGRNEQFF. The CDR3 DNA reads TGTGCCCAAGCGGCGGGAGGGCGGAATGAGCAGTTCTTC.

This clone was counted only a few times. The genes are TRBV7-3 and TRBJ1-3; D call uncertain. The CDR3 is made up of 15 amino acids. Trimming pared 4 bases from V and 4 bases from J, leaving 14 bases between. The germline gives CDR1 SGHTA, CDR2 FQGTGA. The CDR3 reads CASSSEGGQGNTIYF. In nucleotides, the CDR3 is TGTGCCAGCAGCTCGGAGGGAGGGCAGGGAAACACCATATATTTT.

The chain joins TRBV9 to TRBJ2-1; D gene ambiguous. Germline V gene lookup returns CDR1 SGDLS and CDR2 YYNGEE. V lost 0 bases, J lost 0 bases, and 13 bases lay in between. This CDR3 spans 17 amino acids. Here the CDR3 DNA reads TGTGCCAGCAGCGTAGGCCAGCGAACCAACTCCTACAATGAGCAGTTCTTC. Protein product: CASSVGQRTNSYNEQFF.

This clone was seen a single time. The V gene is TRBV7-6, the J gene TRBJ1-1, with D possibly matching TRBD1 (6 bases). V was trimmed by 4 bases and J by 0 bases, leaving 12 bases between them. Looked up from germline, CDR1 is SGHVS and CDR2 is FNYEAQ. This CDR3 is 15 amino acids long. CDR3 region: CASSSQQGVNTEAFF. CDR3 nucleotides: TGTGCCAGCAGCTCTCAACAGGGAGTGAACACTGAAGCTTTCTTT.

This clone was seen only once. The CDR3 sequence: CASSVGGSPYEQYF. DNA of the CDR3: TGTGCCAGCAGCGTAGGAGGTAGCCCCTACGAGCAGTACTTC. The genes are TRBV9 and TRBJ2-7; D is ambiguous. Trimming pared 0 bases from V and 2 bases from J, leaving 9 bases between. Germline V gene lookup returns CDR1 SGDLS and CDR2 YYNGEE. The CDR3 length is 14 residues.

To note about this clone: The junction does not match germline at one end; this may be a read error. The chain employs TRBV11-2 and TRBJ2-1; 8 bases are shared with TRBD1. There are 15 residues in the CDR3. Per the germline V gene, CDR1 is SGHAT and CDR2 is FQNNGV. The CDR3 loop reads CASRLDRGSYNEQFF. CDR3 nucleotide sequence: TGTGCCAGCAGATTAGACAGGGGCTCCTACAATGAGCAGTTCTTC.

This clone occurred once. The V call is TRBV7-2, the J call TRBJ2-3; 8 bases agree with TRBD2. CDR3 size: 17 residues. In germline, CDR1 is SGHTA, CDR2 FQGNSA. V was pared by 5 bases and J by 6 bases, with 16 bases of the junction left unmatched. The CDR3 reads CASSPPPSGSLTDTQYF. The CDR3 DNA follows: TGTGCCAGCAGCCCACCCCCCAGCGGGAGTCTCACGGATACGCAGTATTTT.

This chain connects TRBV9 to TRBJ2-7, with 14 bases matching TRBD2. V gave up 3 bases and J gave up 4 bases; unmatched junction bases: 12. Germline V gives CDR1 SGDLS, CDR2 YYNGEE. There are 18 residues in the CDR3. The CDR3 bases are TGTGCCAGCAGCGCCCCCCGAGAGGGACTAGCGGGGGATTACGAGCAGTACTTC. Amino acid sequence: CASSAPREGLAGDYEQYF.

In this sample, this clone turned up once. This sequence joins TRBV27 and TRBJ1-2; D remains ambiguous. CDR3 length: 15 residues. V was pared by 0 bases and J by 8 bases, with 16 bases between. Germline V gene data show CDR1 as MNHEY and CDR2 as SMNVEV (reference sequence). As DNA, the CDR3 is TGTGCCAGCAGTTTATCGAGGAACCAAAGAGTGGGCTACACCTTC. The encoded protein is CASSLSRNQRVGYTF.

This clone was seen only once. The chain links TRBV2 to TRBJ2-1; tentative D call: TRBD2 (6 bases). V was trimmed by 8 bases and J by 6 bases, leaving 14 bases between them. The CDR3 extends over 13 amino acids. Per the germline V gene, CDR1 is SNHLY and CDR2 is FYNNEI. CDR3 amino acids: CASRRGPLNEQFF. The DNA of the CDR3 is TGTGCCAGCCGGAGGGGCCCTCTCAATGAGCAGTTCTTC.

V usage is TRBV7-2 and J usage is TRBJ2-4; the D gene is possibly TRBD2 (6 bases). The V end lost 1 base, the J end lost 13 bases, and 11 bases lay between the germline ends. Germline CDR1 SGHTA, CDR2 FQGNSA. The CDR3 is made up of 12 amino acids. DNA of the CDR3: TGTGCCAGCAGCTTAGAGGCGGGACGGCAGTACTTC. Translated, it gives CASSLEAGRQYF.

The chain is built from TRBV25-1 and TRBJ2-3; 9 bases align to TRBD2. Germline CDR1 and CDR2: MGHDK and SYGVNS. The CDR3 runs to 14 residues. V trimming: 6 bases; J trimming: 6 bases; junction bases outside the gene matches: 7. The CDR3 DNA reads TGTGCCAGCAGGCCCGCGGGAGGGGGGGATACGCAGTATTTT. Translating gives CASRPAGGGDTQYF.

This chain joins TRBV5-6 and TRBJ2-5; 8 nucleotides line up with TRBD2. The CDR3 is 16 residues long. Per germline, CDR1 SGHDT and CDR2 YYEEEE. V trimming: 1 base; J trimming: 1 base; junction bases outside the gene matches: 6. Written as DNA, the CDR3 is TGTGCCAGCAGCTTGCGGGGGGGATTCCCCCAAGAGACCCAGTACTTC. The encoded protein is CASSLRGGFPQETQYF.

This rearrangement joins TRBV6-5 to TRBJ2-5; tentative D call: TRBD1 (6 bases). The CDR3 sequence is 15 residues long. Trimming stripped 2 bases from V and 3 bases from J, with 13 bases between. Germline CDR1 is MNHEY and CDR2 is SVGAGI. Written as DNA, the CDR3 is TGTGCCAGCAGTTACAGGGGGTGGGTGAAAGAGACCCAGTACTTC. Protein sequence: CASSYRGWVKETQYF.

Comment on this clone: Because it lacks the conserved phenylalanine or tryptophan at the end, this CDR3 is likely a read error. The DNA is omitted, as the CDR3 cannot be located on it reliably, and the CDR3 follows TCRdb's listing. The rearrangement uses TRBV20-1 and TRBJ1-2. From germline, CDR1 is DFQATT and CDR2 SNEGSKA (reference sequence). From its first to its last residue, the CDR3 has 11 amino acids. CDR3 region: CSARDLGVGTL.

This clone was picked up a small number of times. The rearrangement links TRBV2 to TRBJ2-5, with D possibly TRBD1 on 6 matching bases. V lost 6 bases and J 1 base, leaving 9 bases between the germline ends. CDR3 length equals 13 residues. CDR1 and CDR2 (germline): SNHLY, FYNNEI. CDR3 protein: CASRNRVQETQYF. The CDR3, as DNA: TGTGCCAGCAGAAACAGGGTCCAAGAGACCCAGTACTTC.